Below are 6 T cell receptor beta chains sequenced from a single sample in a study of metastatic and nonmetastatic thyroid tumors. TCRdb re-called the PCR reads through MiXCR. The data hold around 40,000 clones, with about 18% observed a single time. Thyroid surgery had not been preceded by any treatment in any patient. Sequenced: blood. The receptors shown here come from a male donor with papillary thyroid cancer or a benign thyroid nodule (not recorded which). Some clones in this sample may be carry-over from other donors' samples.

At least ten counts were recorded for this clone. This chain connects TRBV28 to TRBJ2-7, with 7 bases matching TRBD1. This CDR3 is built from 14 residues. Germline V gives CDR1 MDHEN, CDR2 SYDVKM. V lost 5 bases to trimming and J lost 3 bases; unmatched junction nucleotides: 7. CDR3 residues: CASSQAGTDYEQYF. In DNA, the CDR3 is TGTGCCAGCAGTCAAGCCGGGACAGACTACGAGCAGTACTTC.

In its sample, this clone was seen many times. The chain couples TRBV28 to TRBJ2-5, with 7 bases that match TRBD1. J lost 5 bases, V lost 6 bases, and 3 bases had no gene match. The CDR3 consists of 12 residues. Germline V CDR1 and CDR2: MDHEN, SYDVKM. The CDR3 DNA sequence: TGTGCCAGCAGCACAGGGGAGGAGACCCAGTACTTC. It codes for CASSTGEETQYF.

This clone was seen a handful of times. The CDR3 loop is CAILSGDEKLFF. The CDR3 region has the DNA TGTGCCATCCTCAGTGGGGATGAAAAACTGTTTTTT. V gene TRBV19 combines with J gene TRBJ1-4; D call uncertain. This CDR3 comprises 12 residues. Germline CDR1 reads LNHDA; CDR2 reads SQIVND (reference sequence). With 10 bases removed from V and 6 bases from J, the gap between germline ends came to 12 bases.

A word on this clone: A read error may be the cause here, since a much bigger clone is one base away. The chain employs TRBV12-3 or TRBV12-4 and TRBJ2-7, with 7 bases lining up with TRBD1. CDR3 length equals 14 residues. The ends lost 5 bases at V and 3 bases at J; junction bases unmatched: 7. In DNA form, the CDR3 reads TGTGCCAGCAGTCCCTCGGGACAGATCTACGAGCAGTACTTC. It specifies CASSPSGQIYEQYF.

This clone was counted only a few times. The rearrangement links TRBV5-5 to TRBJ1-3; the D is unclear. CDR3 length: 14 amino acids. Germline V CDR1 and CDR2: SGHKS, YYEKEE (reference sequence). The V end lost 4 bases, the J end lost 2 bases, and 10 bases lay between the germline ends. CDR3 in DNA: TGTGCCAGCAGCCCGGCCGGGACTGGAAACACCATATATTTT. Translating gives CASSPAGTGNTIYF.

In this sample, this clone turned up many times. The V call is TRBV7-9, the J call TRBJ1-2; no reliable D call. Trimming cost V 5 bases and J 5 bases, with 18 bases left between them. The length of the CDR3 is 15 residues. Germline CDR1 is SEHNR and CDR2 is FQNEAQ (reference sequence). Here the CDR3 reads CASSLSKEVDYGYTF. CDR3 nucleotides: TGTGCCAGCAGCCTTTCCAAGGAGGTAGATTATGGCTACACCTTC. Complete variable domain (other parts from reference TRBV7-9 and TRBJ1-2): DTGVSQNPRHKITKRGQNVTFRCDPISEHNRLYWYRQTLGQGPEFLTYFQNEAQLEKSRLLSDRFSAERPKGSFSTLEIQRTEQGDSAMYLCASSLSKEVDYGYTFGSGTRLTVV.